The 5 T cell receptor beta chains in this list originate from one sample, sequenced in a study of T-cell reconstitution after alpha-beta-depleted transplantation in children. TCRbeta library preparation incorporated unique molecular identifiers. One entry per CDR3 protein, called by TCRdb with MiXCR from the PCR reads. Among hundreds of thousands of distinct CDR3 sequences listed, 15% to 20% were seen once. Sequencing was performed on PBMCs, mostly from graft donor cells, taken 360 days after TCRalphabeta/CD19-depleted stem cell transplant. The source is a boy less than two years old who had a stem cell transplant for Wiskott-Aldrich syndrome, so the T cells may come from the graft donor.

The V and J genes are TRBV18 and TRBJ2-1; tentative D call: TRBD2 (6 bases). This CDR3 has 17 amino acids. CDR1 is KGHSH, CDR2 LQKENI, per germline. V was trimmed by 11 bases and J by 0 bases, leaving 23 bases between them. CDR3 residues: CAPAQGRRGDSYNEQFF. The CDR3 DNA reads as TGTGCCCCAGCTCAAGGGCGGCGGGGCGACTCCTACAATGAGCAGTTCTTC.

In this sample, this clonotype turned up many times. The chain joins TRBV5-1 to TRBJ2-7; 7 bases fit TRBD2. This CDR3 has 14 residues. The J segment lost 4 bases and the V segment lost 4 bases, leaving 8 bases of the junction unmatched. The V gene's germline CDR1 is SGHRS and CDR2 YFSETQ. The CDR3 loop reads CASSRAGPSYEQYF. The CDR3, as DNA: TGCGCCAGCAGCAGAGCGGGACCGAGTTACGAGCAGTACTTC. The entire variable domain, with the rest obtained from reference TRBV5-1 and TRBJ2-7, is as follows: KAGVTQTPRYLIKTRGQQVTLSCSPISGHRSVSWYQQTPGQGLQFLFEYFSETQRNKGNFPGRFSGRQFSNSRSEMNVSTLELGDSALYLCASSRAGPSYEQYFGPGTRLTVT.

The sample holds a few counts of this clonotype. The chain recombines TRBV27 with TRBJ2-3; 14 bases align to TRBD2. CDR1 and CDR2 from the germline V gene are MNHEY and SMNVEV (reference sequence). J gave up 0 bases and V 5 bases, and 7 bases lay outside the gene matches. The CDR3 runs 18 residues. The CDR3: CASSTWTSGGPSTDTQYF. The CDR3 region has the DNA TGTGCCAGCAGTACTTGGACTAGCGGGGGGCCTAGCACAGATACGCAGTATTTT.

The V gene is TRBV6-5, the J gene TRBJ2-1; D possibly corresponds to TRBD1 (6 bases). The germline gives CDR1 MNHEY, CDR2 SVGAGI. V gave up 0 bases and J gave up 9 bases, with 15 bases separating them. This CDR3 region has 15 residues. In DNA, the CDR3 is TGTGCCAGCAGTTACTCTGAGGGAGTGGGGGCTGAGCAGTTCTTC. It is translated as CASSYSEGVGAEQFF.

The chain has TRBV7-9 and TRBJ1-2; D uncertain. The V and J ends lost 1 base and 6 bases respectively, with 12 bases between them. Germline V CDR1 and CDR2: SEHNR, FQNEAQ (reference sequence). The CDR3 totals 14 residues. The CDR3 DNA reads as TGTGCCAGCAGCTTAGAAGGGCCAGGTGATGGCTACACCTTC. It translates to CASSLEGPGDGYTF.